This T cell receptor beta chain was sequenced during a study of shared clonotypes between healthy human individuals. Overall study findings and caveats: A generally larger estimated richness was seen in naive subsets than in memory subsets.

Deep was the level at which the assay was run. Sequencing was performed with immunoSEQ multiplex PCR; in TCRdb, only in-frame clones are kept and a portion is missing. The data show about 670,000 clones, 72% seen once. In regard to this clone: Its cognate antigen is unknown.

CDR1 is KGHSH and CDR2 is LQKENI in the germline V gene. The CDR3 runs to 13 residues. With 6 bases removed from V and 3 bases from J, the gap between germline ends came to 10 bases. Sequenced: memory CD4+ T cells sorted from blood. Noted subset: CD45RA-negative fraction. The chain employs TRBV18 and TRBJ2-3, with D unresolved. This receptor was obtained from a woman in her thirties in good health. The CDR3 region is CASSTTATDTQYF. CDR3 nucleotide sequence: TGTGCCAGCTCCACTACGGCAACAGATACGCAGTATTTT.